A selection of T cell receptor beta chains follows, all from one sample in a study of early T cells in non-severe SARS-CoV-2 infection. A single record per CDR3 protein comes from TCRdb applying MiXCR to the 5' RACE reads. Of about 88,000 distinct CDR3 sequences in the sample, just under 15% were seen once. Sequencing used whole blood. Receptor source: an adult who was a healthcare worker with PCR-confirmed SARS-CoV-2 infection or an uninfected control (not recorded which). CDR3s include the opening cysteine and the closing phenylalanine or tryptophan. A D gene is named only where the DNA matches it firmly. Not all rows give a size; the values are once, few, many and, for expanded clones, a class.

CASSFKRGEVNEQFF,TGTGCCAGCAGCTTCAAGCGGGGGGAGGTAAATGAGCAGTTCTTC,15,TRBD2,many,TRBJ2-1,TRBV5-4
CASSSAEGRVSRANVLTF,TGTGCCAGCAGTTCCGCCGAGGGGCGAGTAAGCCGGGCCAACGTCCTGACTTTC,18,NA,few,TRBJ2-6,TRBV9
CASSVLGGDEQFF,TGCGCCAGCAGTGTGTTGGGGGGCGATGAGCAGTTCTTC,13,NA,few,TRBJ2-1,TRBV10-2
CASHGQQNIQYF,TGTGCCAGCCACGGACAGCAAAACATTCAGTACTTC,12,NA,NA,TRBJ2-4,TRBV28
CASSPAQAANTGELFF,TGTGCCAGCTCACCAGCTCAAGCGGCAAACACCGGGGAGCTGTTTTTT,16,NA,few,TRBJ2-2,TRBV18
CASSQEVSSSYEQYF,TGCGCCAGCAGCCAAGAGGTTTCTTCCTCCTACGAGCAGTACTTC,15,NA,few,TRBJ2-7,TRBV4-3
CASSLGEARNEQFF,TGCGCCAGCAGCTTGGGGGAGGCGAGGAATGAGCAGTTCTTC,14,NA,few,TRBJ2-1,TRBV5-1
CSAYVRGLTDTQYF,TGCAGTGCCTACGTCAGGGGGTTGACAGATACGCAGTATTTT,14,TRBD1,many,TRBJ2-3,TRBV20-1
CASRMRGGTDTQYF,TGTGCCAGCAGGATGAGAGGAGGCACAGATACGCAGTATTTT,14,NA,many,TRBJ2-3,TRBV28
CASSAGREQYF,TGTGCCAGCAGCGCCGGTCGCGAGCAGTACTTC,11,NA,many,TRBJ2-7,TRBV12-3/TRBV12-4
CASRLTSGLSTDTQYF,TGTGCCAGCAGACTAACTAGCGGTCTTAGCACAGATACGCAGTATTTT,16,TRBD2,NA,TRBJ2-3,TRBV7-2
CASSIGGLLNEQFF,TGCGCCAGCAGCATAGGGGGACTACTTAATGAGCAGTTCTTC,14,NA,NA,TRBJ2-1,TRBV5-1
CASSFDATATGHEFF,TGCGCCAGCAGCTTCGACGCTACCGCGACTGGTCATGAGTTCTTC,15,NA,few,TRBJ2-1,TRBV5-1
CASSLGFGQGETQYF,TGTGCCAGCAGCTTAGGGTTCGGCCAGGGGGAGACCCAGTACTTC,15,NA,NA,TRBJ2-5,TRBV7-6
CASSLAGSGELFF,TGTGCCAGCAGCTTAGCAGGGAGCGGGGAGCTGTTTTTT,13,NA,few,TRBJ2-2,TRBV7-7
CASSHRPDRASVFF,TGCGCCAGCAGCCACCGCCCCGACAGGGCTAGTGTTTTCTTT,14,TRBD1,few,TRBJ1-1,TRBV5-1
CATSDPYRDGLNEQFF,TGTGCCACCAGTGACCCTTACCGGGACGGCCTAAATGAGCAGTTCTTC,16,NA,many,TRBJ2-1,TRBV24-1
CSATRTANTGELFF,TGCAGCGCCACCAGGACGGCGAACACCGGGGAGCTGTTTTTT,14,NA,many,TRBJ2-2,TRBV29-1
CASGLPGHFYEQYF,TGTGCCAGCGGACTTCCGGGACACTTCTACGAGCAGTACTTC,14,NA,few,TRBJ2-7,TRBV25-1
CASSIRGGGLSDEQYF,TGTGCCAGCAGCATCAGAGGGGGAGGACTGTCGGACGAGCAGTACTTC,16,NA,few,TRBJ2-7,TRBV7-3
CASSPRRLGPGNEQYF,TGTGCCAGCAGCCCACGACGCCTAGGCCCTGGGAACGAGCAGTACTTC,16,NA,NA,TRBJ2-7,TRBV7-2
CASRLSGQGNEQFF,TGTGCCAGCAGACTATCGGGACAGGGCAATGAGCAGTTCTTC,14,TRBD1,many,TRBJ2-1,TRBV12-3/TRBV12-4
CAISEGQGFYEQYF,TGTGCCATCAGTGAGGGACAGGGATTCTACGAGCAGTACTTC,14,TRBD1,once,TRBJ2-7,TRBV10-3
CASSPPAGMGNEKLFF,TGTGCCAGCAGTCCCCCCGCGGGGATGGGTAATGAAAAACTGTTTTTT,16,NA,NA,TRBJ1-4,TRBV28
CASSVSGTAAGELFF,TGTGCCAGCAGCGTATCCGGGACAGCGGCCGGGGAGCTGTTTTTT,15,TRBD1,NA,TRBJ2-2,TRBV9
CASSLGGLKNEQFF,TGTGCCAGCAGTTTAGGTGGATTGAAGAATGAGCAGTTCTTC,14,NA,few,TRBJ2-1,TRBV28
CASSYMSSGANVLTF,TGTGCCAGCAGTTACATGTCCTCTGGGGCCAACGTCCTGACTTTC,15,NA,NA,TRBJ2-6,TRBV6-5
CASSFENNEQFF,TGTGCCAGCAGCTTCGAAAACAATGAGCAGTTCTTC,12,NA,NA,TRBJ2-1,TRBV11-1
CASSPNTGGASYEQFF,TGTGCCAGCAGCCCGAATACAGGGGGCGCCAGCTATGAGCAGTTCTTC,16,TRBD1,NA,TRBJ2-1,TRBV4-2
CASSQDLGAPPYNEQFF,TGCGCCAGCAGCCAAGATCTTGGGGCTCCTCCGTACAATGAGCAGTTCTTC,17,NA,few,TRBJ2-1,TRBV4-1
CASRYRDSGSPLHF,TGTGCCAGCAGATACCGGGACAGTGGCTCACCCCTCCACTTT,14,TRBD1,many,TRBJ1-6,TRBV12-3/TRBV12-4
CASSLSGLAGGSGSADTQYF,TGTGCCAGCAGTCTCTCGGGACTAGCGGGAGGGTCTGGGTCCGCAGATACGCAGTATTTT,20,TRBD2,many,TRBJ2-3,TRBV27
CASSPRVQGENYGYTF,TGTGCCAGCAGCCCACGGGTTCAGGGGGAAAACTATGGCTACACCTTC,16,TRBD1,many,TRBJ1-2,TRBV5-4
CASSKGGSYNEQFF,TGTGCCAGCTCTAAGGGAGGGTCCTACAATGAGCAGTTCTTC,14,TRBD2,medium-sized,TRBJ2-1,TRBV7-2
CASSQLAGVVEQFF,TGTGCCAGCAGTCAACTAGCGGGAGTGGTTGAGCAGTTCTTC,14,TRBD2,many,TRBJ2-1,TRBV5-4
CASSAHNSQDEQFF,TGTGCCAGCAGCGCTCACAACAGCCAGGATGAGCAGTTCTTC,14,NA,NA,TRBJ2-1,TRBV9
CASSGKKDRFAQPQHF,TGTGCCAGCAGTGGCAAAAAAGACAGGTTCGCTCAGCCCCAGCATTTT,16,NA,NA,TRBJ1-5,TRBV25-1
CASSRTTGQNEKLFF,TGTGCCAGCAGTAGAACGACAGGGCAGAATGAAAAACTGTTTTTT,15,TRBD1,many,TRBJ1-4,TRBV2
CASSLDSSRIYEQYF,TGCGCCAGCAGTCTGGACAGTTCCCGAATATACGAGCAGTACTTC,15,NA,NA,TRBJ2-7,TRBV5-1
CASSSSPTDTQYF,TGTGCCAGCAGCTCGAGCCCCACAGATACGCAGTATTTT,13,NA,few,TRBJ2-3,TRBV11-2
CASSRTLAGGYSEQFF,TGCGCCAGCAGCCGCACCCTAGCGGGAGGGTACTCTGAGCAGTTCTTC,16,TRBD2,NA,TRBJ2-1,TRBV10-1
CASSPTTSMHNEQFF,TGTGCCAGCAGCCCGACGACTTCTATGCACAATGAGCAGTTCTTC,15,NA,NA,TRBJ2-1,TRBV11-3
CASSPLPAGGSGEKLFF,TGCGCCAGCAGCCCACTCCCGGCCGGGGGATCGGGAGAAAAACTGTTTTTT,17,NA,NA,TRBJ1-4,TRBV5-1
CASSPPGEDEQFF,TGTGCCAGCTCACCACCGGGGGAGGATGAGCAGTTCTTC,13,NA,NA,TRBJ2-1,TRBV18
CASSQSATISGANVLTF,TGCGCCAGCAGCCAATCAGCAACCATCTCTGGGGCCAACGTCCTGACTTTC,17,NA,NA,TRBJ2-6,TRBV4-1
CSAKLAGTSQYF,TGCAGTGCTAAGTTAGCGGGAACTTCCCAGTACTTC,12,TRBD2,NA,TRBJ2-5,TRBV20-1
CASSRSDGYNEQFF,TGTGCCAGCAGCCGAAGTGATGGTTACAATGAGCAGTTCTTC,14,NA,many,TRBJ2-1,TRBV3-1
CASSRGQNFSGNTIYF,TGTGCCAGCAGTAGGGGACAGAACTTCTCTGGAAACACCATATATTTT,16,TRBD1,NA,TRBJ1-3,TRBV6-5
CASSLVGQGAQETQYF,TGTGCCAGCAGCTTAGTAGGACAGGGGGCCCAAGAGACCCAGTACTTC,16,TRBD1,NA,TRBJ2-5,TRBV7-2
CSAPGTFSDEQYF,TGCAGTGCTCCTGGGACTTTTTCCGACGAGCAGTACTTC,13,NA,few,TRBJ2-7,TRBV20-1
CASSFTATDTQYF,TGTGCCAGCAGCTTCACAGCCACAGATACGCAGTATTTT,13,NA,NA,TRBJ2-3,TRBV11-2
CASTPTGISEQYF,TGTGCCAGCACCCCGACAGGGATATCCGAGCAGTACTTC,13,TRBD1,NA,TRBJ2-7,TRBV28
CASSTGLAGVQEQFF,TGTGCCAGCAGCACTGGACTAGCGGGAGTACAAGAGCAGTTCTTC,15,TRBD2,once,TRBJ2-1,TRBV7-2
CASSGKIRADTQYF,TGTGCCAGCAGCGGAAAGATTAGAGCAGATACGCAGTATTTT,14,NA,few,TRBJ2-3,TRBV9
CATSRDQISWDTNTEAFF,TGTGCCACCAGCAGAGATCAAATCTCCTGGGACACTAACACTGAAGCTTTCTTT,18,NA,NA,TRBJ1-1,TRBV15
CASSPMGTEYEQYF,TGTGCCAGCAGCCCCATGGGGACAGAATACGAGCAGTACTTC,14,TRBD1,few,TRBJ2-7,TRBV7-8
CASSLPEPDTQYF,TGTGCCAGCAGTCTACCAGAACCCGATACGCAGTATTTT,13,NA,many,TRBJ2-3,TRBV28
CASSQSPQSSTDTQYF,TGTGCCAGCAGCCAATCACCGCAGAGTAGCACAGATACGCAGTATTTT,16,NA,NA,TRBJ2-3,TRBV3-1
CSVRAGGQGLSYEQYF,TGCAGCGTCCGAGCGGGCGGGCAGGGTCTCTCCTACGAGCAGTACTTC,16,NA,NA,TRBJ2-7,TRBV29-1